The rows below give T cell receptor beta chains drawn from one sample of a study of T cell responses to AZD1222 COVID-19 vaccine. Some clones are missing from TCRdb's copy, which holds only in-frame ones; the method was immunoSEQ multiplex PCR. The sample lists about 160,000 clones, roughly 88% seen once, with 4% to 5.5% in the top ten. Source: peripheral blood, taken 28 days after the second AZD1222 dose. These receptors came from an adult who received the AZD1222 COVID-19 vaccine. Both conserved end residues are part of each CDR3. The D gene is left open where the match is weak. Expanded clones get a size class; other rows say once, few or many, or leave the size out.

CAISEGEDTQYF,TGTGCCATCAGTGAGGGGGAGGATACGCAGTATTTT,once,TRBJ2-3,TRBV10-3,.
CASQQGGGNTEAFF,TGTGCCAGCCAGCAGGGGGGCGGGAACACTGAAGCTTTCTTT,few,TRBJ1-1,TRBV7-2,TRBD1
CASGWEANTEAFF,TGTGCTAGTGGCTGGGAGGCCAACACTGAAGCTTTCTTT,once,TRBJ1-1,TRBV12-5,.
CAISESTGVTDTQYF,TGTGCCATCAGTGAGTCGACAGGAGTTACAGATACGCAGTATTTT,.,TRBJ2-3,TRBV10-3,.
CASSQERYRPEQFF,TGCGCCAGCAGCCAAGAAAGATACAGGCCCGAGCAGTTCTTC,once,TRBJ2-1,TRBV4-1,.
CASSVSGSTDTQYF,TGTGCCAGCAGCGTCAGCGGTAGCACAGATACGCAGTATTTT,.,TRBJ2-3,TRBV9,.
CASSLTNQPQHF,TGTGCCAGCAGCTTAACGAATCAGCCCCAGCATTTT,.,TRBJ1-5,TRBV5-8,.
CATSRPETGMNTEAFF,TGTGCCACCAGCAGACCCGAAACAGGAATGAACACTGAAGCTTTCTTT,.,TRBJ1-1,TRBV15,.
CASSFGAGNTIYF,TGTGCCAGCAGTTTCGGGGCAGGAAACACCATATATTTT,.,TRBJ1-3,TRBV12-3/TRBV12-4,.
CASSIDAPDTQYF,TGTGCCAGTAGTATAGATGCCCCAGATACGCAGTATTTT,.,TRBJ2-3,TRBV19,.
CASSSPTSSTEAFF,TGTGCCAGCAGTTCTCCCACCTCGAGTACTGAAGCTTTCTTT,.,TRBJ1-1,TRBV6-5,.
CASSIGAGGSYEQYF,TGTGCCAGTAGTATAGGGGCAGGCGGCTCCTACGAGCAGTACTTC,.,TRBJ2-7,TRBV19,.
CASSLEWDREKYSPLHF,TGCGCCAGCAGCTTGGAATGGGACAGGGAAAAATATTCACCCCTCCACTTT,.,TRBJ1-6,TRBV5-1,TRBD1
CASSQGLAGRYYEQYF,TGTGCCAGCAGCCAAGGGCTAGCGGGGAGATACTACGAGCAGTACTTC,.,TRBJ2-7,TRBV3-1/TRBV3-2,TRBD2
CASSYLNLNSPLHF,TGCGCCAGCAGCTATTTGAACCTCAATTCACCCCTCCACTTT,.,TRBJ1-6,TRBV4-1,.
CASMEGAQPQHF,TGTGCCAGCATGGAAGGTGCCCAGCCCCAGCATTTT,.,TRBJ1-5,TRBV6-6,.
CSVKTGGHGYTF,TGCAGCGTAAAAACAGGGGGCCATGGCTACACCTTC,few,TRBJ1-2,TRBV29-1,TRBD1
CASSYSLGASREKLFF,TGTGCCAGCAGTTACTCTTTAGGGGCGTCTCGTGAAAAACTGTTTTTT,.,TRBJ1-4,TRBV6-5,.
CASSPRGHSYGYTF,TGTGCCAGCAGCCCCCGGGGCCACTCCTATGGCTACACCTTC,.,TRBJ1-2,TRBV7-8,.
CASSVRGGSAHEQFF,TGCGCCAGCAGCGTCAGGGGGGGCTCGGCCCATGAGCAGTTCTTC,.,TRBJ2-1,TRBV5-1,.
CAWSVIRAGGGTDTQYF,TGTGCCTGGAGTGTAATCCGCGCGGGAGGGGGCACAGATACGCAGTATTTT,.,TRBJ2-3,TRBV30,TRBD2
CASSLTGISYEQYF,TGTGCCAGCAGCTTAACTGGGATTTCCTACGAGCAGTACTTC,.,TRBJ2-7,TRBV11-2,.
CASSPQGFGNTIYF,TGTGCCAGCAGTCCGCAGGGGTTCGGAAACACCATATATTTT,.,TRBJ1-3,TRBV2,.
CATSQPFGQVGLVYTF,TGTGCCACCAGCCAACCATTCGGACAGGTTGGGCTTGTCTACACCTTC,.,TRBJ1-2,TRBV15,TRBD1
CASSTRTGNTIYF,TGTGCCAGCAGTACGCGGACAGGAAACACCATATATTTT,.,TRBJ1-3,TRBV27,.
CASRGGRRQGETGELFF,TGTGCCAGCAGAGGGGGACGGAGACAGGGTGAAACCGGGGAGCTGTTTTTT,.,TRBJ2-2,TRBV7-2,TRBD1
CASSLRGINQPQHF,TGTGCCAGCAGTTTACGGGGGATCAATCAGCCCCAGCATTTT,.,TRBJ1-5,TRBV27,.
CASSEGPNPNYGYTF,TGTGCCAGCAGTGAAGGGCCCAACCCTAACTATGGCTACACCTTC,.,TRBJ1-2,TRBV6-4,.
CAWSSATGGEQFF,TGTGCCTGGAGTTCGGCAACGGGGGGTGAGCAGTTCTTC,.,TRBJ2-1,TRBV30,TRBD2
CASSPIRDPTDTQYF,TGTGCCAGCAGCCCGATTCGGGACCCCACAGATACGCAGTATTTT,.,TRBJ2-3,TRBV7-8,.
CAGRHGLATNEKLFF,TGTGCCGGCCGACACGGGCTGGCAACTAATGAAAAACTGTTTTTT,once,TRBJ1-4,TRBV30,.
CASSSSRTGELFF,TGTGCCAGCAGCTCTTCCCGGACCGGGGAGCTGTTTTTT,.,TRBJ2-2,TRBV11-3,.
CASSLVGSPLHF,TGTGCCAGCAGTTTGGTGGGCTCACCCCTCCACTTT,few,TRBJ1-6,TRBV27,.
CAWSVALRNTIYF,TGTGCCTGGAGTGTGGCCCTACGGAACACCATATATTTT,few,TRBJ1-3,TRBV30,.
CASSGQGVYEQYF,TGTGCCAGCAGCGGCCAGGGGGTCTACGAGCAGTACTTC,few,TRBJ2-7,TRBV2,TRBD1
CASSRTSGVAKNIQYF,TGTGCCAGCAGTAGGACTAGCGGGGTGGCCAAAAACATTCAGTACTTC,.,TRBJ2-4,TRBV27,TRBD2
CASSPRLAGQRTEAFF,TGTGCCAGCAGCCCGCGGCTAGCGGGACAGAGGACTGAAGCTTTCTTT,.,TRBJ1-1,TRBV9,TRBD1
CASSLQTSSTYEQYF,TGTGCCAGCAGCTTACAGACGTCGAGTACCTACGAGCAGTACTTC,.,TRBJ2-7,TRBV7-2,.
CASSTGQGYNEQFF,TGTGCCAGCAGCACGGGACAGGGCTACAATGAGCAGTTCTTC,.,TRBJ2-1,TRBV7-3,TRBD1
CASSESGTVHEKLFF,TGTGCCAGTAGTGAGTCCGGGACAGTTCATGAAAAACTGTTTTTT,.,TRBJ1-4,TRBV19,TRBD1
CASSSAPSRETQYF,TGTGCTAGCAGTTCTGCCCCGAGCCGGGAGACCCAGTACTTC,.,TRBJ2-5,TRBV7-7,.
CASSLVQGQGFEAFF,TGTGCCAGCTCACTGGTCCAGGGACAGGGGTTTGAAGCTTTCTTT,.,TRBJ1-1,TRBV18,TRBD1
CASSEGDIQYF,TGTGCCAGCAGTGAGGGGGACATTCAGTACTTC,few,TRBJ2-4,TRBV25-1,.
CASSPSGGNEQFF,TGTGCCAGCAGCCCCAGTGGGGGCAATGAGCAGTTCTTC,.,TRBJ2-1,TRBV11-3,.
CATGPGGGSFGNEQFF,TGTGCCACTGGACCGGGGGGGGGATCTTTCGGAAATGAGCAGTTCTTC,.,TRBJ2-1,TRBV11-2,TRBD2
CASSVQGTYGYTF,TGTGCCAGCAGCGTTCAGGGGACCTATGGCTACACCTTC,.,TRBJ1-2,TRBV6-5,.
CAISESYGEGTEAFF,TGTGCCATCAGTGAGTCGTACGGGGAGGGCACTGAAGCTTTCTTT,.,TRBJ1-1,TRBV10-3,.
CASGYRGITEAFF,TGTGCCAGCGGCTACAGGGGTATCACTGAAGCTTTCTTT,.,TRBJ1-1,TRBV27,TRBD1
CASSLALLGSTEAFF,TGCGCCAGCAGCTTGGCTCTGCTGGGTAGCACTGAAGCTTTCTTT,.,TRBJ1-1,TRBV5-1,.
CASSLRTEGVGTEAFF,TGCGCCAGCAGCTTAAGGACGGAGGGTGTGGGCACTGAAGCTTTCTTT,.,TRBJ1-1,TRBV5-1,.
CSASAGIGSGNTIYF,TGCAGTGCTAGTGCAGGCATAGGCTCTGGAAACACCATATATTTT,.,TRBJ1-3,TRBV20-1,.
CASSLRGTGNTIYF,TGCGCCAGCAGCCTCCGCGGCACAGGAAACACCATATATTTT,.,TRBJ1-3,TRBV4-1,.
CASSPYSGGGTDTQYF,TGTGCCAGCAGCCCGTATAGCGGGGGGGGCACAGATACGCAGTATTTT,.,TRBJ2-3,TRBV3-1/TRBV3-2,TRBD2